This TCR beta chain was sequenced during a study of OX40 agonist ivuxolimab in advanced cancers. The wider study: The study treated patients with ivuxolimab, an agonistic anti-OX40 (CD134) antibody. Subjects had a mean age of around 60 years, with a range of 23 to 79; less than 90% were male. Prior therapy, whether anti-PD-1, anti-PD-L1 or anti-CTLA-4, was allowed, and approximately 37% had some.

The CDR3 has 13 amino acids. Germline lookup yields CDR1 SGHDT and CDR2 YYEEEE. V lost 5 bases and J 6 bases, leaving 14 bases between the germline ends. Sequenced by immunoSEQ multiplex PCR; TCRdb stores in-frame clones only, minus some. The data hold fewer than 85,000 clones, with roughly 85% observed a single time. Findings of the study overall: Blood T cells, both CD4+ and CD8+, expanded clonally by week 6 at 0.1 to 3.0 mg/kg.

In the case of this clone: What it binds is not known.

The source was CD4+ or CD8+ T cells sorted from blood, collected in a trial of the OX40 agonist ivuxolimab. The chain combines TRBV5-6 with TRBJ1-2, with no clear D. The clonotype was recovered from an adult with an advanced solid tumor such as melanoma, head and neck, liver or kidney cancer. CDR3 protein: CASSTGWWDGYTF. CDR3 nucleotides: TGTGCCAGCAGTACGGGGTGGTGGGATGGCTACACCTTC.